This is a list of T cell receptor beta chains from one sample in a study of molecular identifiers for immune sequencing clone quantification. TCRdb used MiXCR to reprocess the PCR reads, holding one entry per CDR3 protein. This sample carries approximately 35,000 distinct CDR3 sequences, over 15% of them seen once, and the ten largest clones take under 1.3%. Input material: naive CD8+ T cells from blood, with Jurkat cell RNA spiked in. These TCRs come from a human donor in good health. Some libraries in this study had Jurkat cell RNA spiked in. Both conserved end residues are trimmed from each CDR3. The D gene is left open where the match is weak. Only some rows state a clone size, as once, few, many or a class for expanded clones.

D gene	V gene	clone size	J gene	CDR3 protein
-	TRBV7-8	-	TRBJ2-1	ASSLDPTGSGYNEQF
TRBD2	TRBV13	many	TRBJ2-3	ASSSGLAGIDTQY
TRBD1	TRBV11-2	few	TRBJ2-5	ASSLDLTGGDLTQY
TRBD1	TRBV10-3	-	TRBJ1-1	AISEPRRDRGTEAF
TRBD1	TRBV7-2	-	TRBJ2-1	VSSLPPGDRVGNEQF
TRBD2	TRBV4-2	few	TRBJ2-7	ASSQEGPGLAGGIYEQY
TRBD2	TRBV19	-	TRBJ2-1	ASSIWLAGGYNEQF
-	TRBV30	few	TRBJ2-1	AWSAQGRGEQF
-	TRBV7-3	many	TRBJ1-5	ASSFNLNQPQH
-	TRBV6-1	many	TRBJ2-7	ASGATTDYEQY